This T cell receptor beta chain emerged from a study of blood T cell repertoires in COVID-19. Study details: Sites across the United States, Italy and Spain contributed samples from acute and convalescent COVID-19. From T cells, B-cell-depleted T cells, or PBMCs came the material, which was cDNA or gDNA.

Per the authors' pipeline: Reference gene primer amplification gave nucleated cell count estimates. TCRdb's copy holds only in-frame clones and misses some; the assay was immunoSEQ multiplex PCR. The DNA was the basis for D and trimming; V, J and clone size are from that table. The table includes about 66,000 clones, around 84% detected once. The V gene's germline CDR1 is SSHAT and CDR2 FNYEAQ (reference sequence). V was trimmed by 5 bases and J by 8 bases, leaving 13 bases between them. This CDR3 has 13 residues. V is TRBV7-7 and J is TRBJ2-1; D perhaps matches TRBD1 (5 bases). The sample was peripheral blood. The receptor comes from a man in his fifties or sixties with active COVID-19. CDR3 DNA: TGTGCCAGCAGCGTGCGATGGGGCGATGAGCAGTTCTTC. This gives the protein CASSVRWGDEQFF. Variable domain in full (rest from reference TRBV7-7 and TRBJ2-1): GAGVSQSPRYKVTKRGQDVTLRCDPISSHATLYWYQQALGQGPEFLTYFNYEAQPDKSGLPSDRFSAERPEGSISTLTIQRTEQRDSAMYRCASSVRWGDEQFFGPGTRLTVL.